The T cell receptor (beta chain) described here comes from a study of cytomegalovirus exposure and HLA in healthy donors. Whole-study results and caveats: Cytomegalovirus status was reportedly diagnosed by the classifier with high specificity and sensitivity. 150 or so TCR beta chains were listed as cytomegalovirus-associated.

PCR involved 60 Vbeta and 13 Jbeta primers. In the original analysis: Unique TCR beta chains numbered approximately 76 million in a later analysis, with roughly 11 million shared. TCRdb's copy holds only in-frame clones and misses some; the assay was immunoSEQ multiplex PCR. That table supplies the V and J calls and clone size; D and trimming were determined from the DNA. Recorded for this sample: fewer than 200,000 clones. Germline trimming cut 9 bases from V and 10 bases from J; bases unmatched to any gene: 12. CDR3 length equals 14 residues. Germline V gene data show CDR1 as LNHDA and CDR2 as SQIVND (reference sequence). As concerns this clone: Its cognate antigen is unknown.

This clonotype was sampled from a woman aged 55-75 years in good health and CMV-seronegative. What was sequenced was PBMCs. V gene TRBV19 combines with J gene TRBJ2-1; TRBD2 matches 10 bases. DNA of the CDR3: TGTGCCAGCAATCAAGCGGGAGGGCCCGGGGAGCAGTTCTTC. Its protein product is CASNQAGGPGEQFF.